The entry that follows covers one T cell receptor (beta chain) sequence. The antigen is unknown. The data belong to a study of a mutant IDH1 vaccine in newly diagnosed glioma. Overall study: Radiotherapy alone preceded vaccination by 4-6 weeks; alternatively, vaccination started with temozolomide cycles. Radiotherapy, temozolomide, or both had been given previously, and both were given to most.

The V gene lost 4 bases and the J gene lost 4 bases, with 11 bases spanning the gap. Germline V gene data show CDR1 as SGDLS and CDR2 as YYNGEE. The CDR3 sequence is 13 residues long. Only in-frame clones appear in the TCRdb table, and some are missing; sequencing was by immunoSEQ multiplex PCR. The sample records some 54,000 clones, more than 85% being singletons. Time point indicated: week 11, during vaccination. Doses comprised 300 ug of mutant IDH1 20-mer peptide each, plus topical imiquimod. Donors harbored newly found WHO grade 3 or 4 IDH1-mutant, ATRX-lost astrocytomas. The material was PBMCs, obtained from a glioma patient whose treatment included an IDH1 peptide vaccine. The TCR comes from a man aged 50 to 59 with glioma. V and J are TRBV9 and TRBJ1-2, with D perhaps TRBD1 (5 bases). CDR3 region: CASSLGHVYGYTF. The CDR3 coding sequence is TGTGCCAGCAGCCTAGGACATGTCTATGGCTACACCTTC.